This record looks at one T cell receptor beta chain sequence and its context. Its antigen is undetermined. The read ends 3 residues before the CDR3 terminus; that terminus is restored from the germline J gene. Method: immunoSEQ multiplex PCR; TCRdb's copy keeps in-frame clones and lacks some. The sample totals approximately 44,000 clones; its top ten clones hold 1.2%. This record comes from a study of T cells in women clearing cervical HPV infection. About the study: Controls were women whose single incident HPV16 infection cleared within 12 months without precancer or cancer. Cases' blood sampling followed lesion detection by median roughly five months (90 to 200). HLA type stays a possible confounder, typing being limited.

Germline V gene data show CDR1 as LNHDA and CDR2 as SQIVND (reference sequence). CDR3 length: 15 residues. Study-wide results and limits: Associations may precede or follow infection; HPV-specific or memory T cells were not isolated.

Sequencing was carried out using blood buffy coat. This sequence originates from a woman aged 18-70 years with a cervical HPV16 infection that either progressed to CIN3+ or cleared (not recorded which). The chain recombines TRBV19 with TRBJ1-1; 11 bases fit TRBD1. The CDR3 DNA, read in part, is TGTGCCAGTAGCCATGGACAGGGGGCAGGAGAGACC. Its protein is CASSHGQGAGET. The complete CDR3 protein is CASSHGQGAGETAFF.